Detailed here is one T cell receptor beta chain. As handled by the study authors: By means of reference gene primer amplification, nucleated cell counts were estimated. Sequenced by immunoSEQ multiplex PCR; TCRdb stores in-frame clones only, minus some. The D gene and trimming were derived from the DNA, and the V and J assignments and clone size from that table. Among roughly 290,000 clones listed, 70% to 90% were seen once. This sample stems from a study of blood T cell repertoires in COVID-19. Participant reports of clinical history set cohort assignment. Germline assignment: CDR1 MDHEN and CDR2 SYDVKM. CDR3 length: 13 amino acids. The V segment lost 6 bases and the J segment 8 bases; nucleotides outside the gene matches: 6.

The chain combines TRBV28 with TRBJ2-2; 7 bases agree with TRBD1. Sequenced material: PBMCs or T cells enriched from blood (not recorded which). The receptor comes from a young woman who had recovered from COVID-19. The CDR3: CASRQGKGGELFF. DNA for the CDR3: TGTGCCAGCAGACAGGGGAAAGGGGGGGAGCTGTTTTTT.